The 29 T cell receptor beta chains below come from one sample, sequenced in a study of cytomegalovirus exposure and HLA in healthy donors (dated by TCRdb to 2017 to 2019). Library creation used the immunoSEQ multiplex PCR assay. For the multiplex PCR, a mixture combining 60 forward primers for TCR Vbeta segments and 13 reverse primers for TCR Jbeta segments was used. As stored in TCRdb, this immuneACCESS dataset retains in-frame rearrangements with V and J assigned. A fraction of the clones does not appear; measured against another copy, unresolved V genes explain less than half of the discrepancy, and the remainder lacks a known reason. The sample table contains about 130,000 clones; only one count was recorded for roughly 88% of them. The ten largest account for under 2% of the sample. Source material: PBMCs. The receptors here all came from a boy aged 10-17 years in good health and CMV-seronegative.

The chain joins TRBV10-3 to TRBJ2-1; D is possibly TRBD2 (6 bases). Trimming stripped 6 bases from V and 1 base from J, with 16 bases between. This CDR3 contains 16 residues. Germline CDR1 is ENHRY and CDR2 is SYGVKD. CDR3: CAIRDFSGSSYNEQFF. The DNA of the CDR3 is TGTGCCATCAGGGATTTTTCCGGGAGTTCCTACAATGAGCAGTTCTTC.

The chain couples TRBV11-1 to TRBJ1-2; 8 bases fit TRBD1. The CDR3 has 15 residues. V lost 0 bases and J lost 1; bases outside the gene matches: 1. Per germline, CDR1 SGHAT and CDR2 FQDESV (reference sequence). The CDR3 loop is CASSLADRDNYGYTF. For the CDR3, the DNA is TGTGCCAGCAGCTTAGCGGACAGGGATAACTATGGCTACACCTTC.

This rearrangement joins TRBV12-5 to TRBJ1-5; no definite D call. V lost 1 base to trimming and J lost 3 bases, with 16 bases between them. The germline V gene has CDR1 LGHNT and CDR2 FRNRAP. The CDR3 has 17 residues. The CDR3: CASGLDSVGGPNQPQHF. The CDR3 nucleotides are TGTGCTAGTGGTTTGGATTCTGTGGGAGGCCCCAATCAGCCCCAGCATTTT.

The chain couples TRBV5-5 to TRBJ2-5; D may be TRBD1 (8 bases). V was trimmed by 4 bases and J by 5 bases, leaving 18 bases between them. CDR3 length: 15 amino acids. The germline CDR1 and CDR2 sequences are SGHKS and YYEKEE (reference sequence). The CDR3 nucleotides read TGTGCCAGCAGCGCCTCGGACAGGGAGGGGGAGACCCAGTACTTC. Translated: CASSASDREGETQYF.

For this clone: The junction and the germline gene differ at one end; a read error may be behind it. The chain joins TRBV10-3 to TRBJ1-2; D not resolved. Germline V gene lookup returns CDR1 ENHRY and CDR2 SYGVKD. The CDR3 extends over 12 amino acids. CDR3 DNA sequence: TGTGCCATCAGTGAGGGCTACCCTAGCTATACCTTC. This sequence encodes CAISEGYPSYTF.

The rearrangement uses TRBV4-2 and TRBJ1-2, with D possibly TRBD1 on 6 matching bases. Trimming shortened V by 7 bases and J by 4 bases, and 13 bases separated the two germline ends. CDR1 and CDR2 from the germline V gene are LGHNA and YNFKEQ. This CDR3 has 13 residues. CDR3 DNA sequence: TGTGCCAGCACACCGGGGGGGCTCTATGGCTACACCTTC. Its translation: CASTPGGLYGYTF.

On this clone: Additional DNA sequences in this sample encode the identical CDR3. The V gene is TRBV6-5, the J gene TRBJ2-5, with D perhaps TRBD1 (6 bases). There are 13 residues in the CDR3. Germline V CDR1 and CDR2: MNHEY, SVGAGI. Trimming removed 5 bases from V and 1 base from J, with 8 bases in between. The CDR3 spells CASSRTVQETQYF. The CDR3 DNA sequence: TGTGCCAGCAGTCGGACAGTCCAAGAGACCCAGTACTTC.

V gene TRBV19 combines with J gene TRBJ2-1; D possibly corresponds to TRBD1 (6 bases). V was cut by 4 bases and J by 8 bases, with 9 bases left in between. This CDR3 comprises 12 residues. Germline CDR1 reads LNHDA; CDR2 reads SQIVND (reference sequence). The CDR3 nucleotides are TGTGCCAGTAGTACACAGGGTTATGAGCAGTTCTTC. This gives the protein CASSTQGYEQFF.

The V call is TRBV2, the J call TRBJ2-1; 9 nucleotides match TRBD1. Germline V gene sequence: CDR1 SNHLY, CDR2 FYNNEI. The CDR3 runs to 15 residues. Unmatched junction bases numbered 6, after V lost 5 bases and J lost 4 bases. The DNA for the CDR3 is TGTGCCAGCAGTACAGGGGGCGTCAGGTACAATGAGCAGTTCTTC. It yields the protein CASSTGGVRYNEQFF. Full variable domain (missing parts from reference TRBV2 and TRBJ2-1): EPEVTQTPSHQVTQMGQEVILRCVPISNHLYFYWYRQILGQKVEFLVSFYNNEISEKSEIFDDQFSVERPDGSNFTLKIRSTKLEDSAMYFCASSTGGVRYNEQFFGPGTRLTVL.

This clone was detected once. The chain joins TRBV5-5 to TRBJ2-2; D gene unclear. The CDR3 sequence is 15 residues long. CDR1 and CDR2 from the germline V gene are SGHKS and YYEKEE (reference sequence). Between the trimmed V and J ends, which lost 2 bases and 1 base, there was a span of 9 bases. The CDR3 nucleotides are TGTGCCAGCAGCTTCGCACAGAGGAACACCGGGGAGCTGTTTTTT. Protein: CASSFAQRNTGELFF.

CDR3 nucleotide sequence: TGCGCCAGCAGCTACAGGGGGGGGACTGAAGCTTTCTTT. This gives the protein CASSYRGGTEAFF. The chain has TRBV5-1 and TRBJ1-1; 8 positions agree with TRBD1. CDR1 SGHRS and CDR2 YFSETQ come from the germline V gene. The CDR3 covers 13 residues. Unmatched junction bases numbered 3, after V lost 3 bases and J lost 5 bases.

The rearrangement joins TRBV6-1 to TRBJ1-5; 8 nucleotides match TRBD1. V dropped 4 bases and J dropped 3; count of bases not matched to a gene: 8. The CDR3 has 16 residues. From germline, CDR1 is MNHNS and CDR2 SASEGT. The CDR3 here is CASSGRTGTFNQPQHF. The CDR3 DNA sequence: TGTGCCAGCAGTGGGAGGACAGGGACCTTCAATCAGCCCCAGCATTTT.

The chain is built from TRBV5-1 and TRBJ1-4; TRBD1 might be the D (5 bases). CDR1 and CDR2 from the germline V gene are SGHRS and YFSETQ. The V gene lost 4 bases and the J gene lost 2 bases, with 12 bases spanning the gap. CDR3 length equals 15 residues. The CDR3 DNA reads TGCGCCAGCAGCCCAGGCAGGGCCACTAATGAAAAACTGTTTTTT. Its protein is CASSPGRATNEKLFF.

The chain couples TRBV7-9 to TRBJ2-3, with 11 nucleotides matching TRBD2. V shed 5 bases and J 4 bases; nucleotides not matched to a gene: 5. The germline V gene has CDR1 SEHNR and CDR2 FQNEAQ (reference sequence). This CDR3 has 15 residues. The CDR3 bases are TGTGCCAGCAGCGGATTAGCGGGGGGGTCAGATACGCAGTATTTT. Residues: CASSGLAGGSDTQYF.

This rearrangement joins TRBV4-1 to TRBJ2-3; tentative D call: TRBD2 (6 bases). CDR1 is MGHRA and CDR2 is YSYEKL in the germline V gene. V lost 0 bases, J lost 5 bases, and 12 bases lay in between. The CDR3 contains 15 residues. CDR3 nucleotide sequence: TGCGCCAGCAGCCAAGAGCGGGGAGGTAGAGATACGCAGTATTTT. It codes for CASSQERGGRDTQYF.

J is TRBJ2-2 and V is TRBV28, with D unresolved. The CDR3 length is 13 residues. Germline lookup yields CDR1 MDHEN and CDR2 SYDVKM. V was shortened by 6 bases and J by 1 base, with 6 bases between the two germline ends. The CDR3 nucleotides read TGTGCCAGCAGCTTCCTGAACACCGGGGAGCTGTTTTTT. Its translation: CASSFLNTGELFF.

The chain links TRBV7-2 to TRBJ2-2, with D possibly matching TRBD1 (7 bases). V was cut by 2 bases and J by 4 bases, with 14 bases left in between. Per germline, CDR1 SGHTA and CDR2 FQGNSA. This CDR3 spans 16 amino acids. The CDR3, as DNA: TGTGCCAGCAGCTTACGACGTCAGGGGGGCACCGGGGAGCTGTTTTTT. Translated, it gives CASSLRRQGGTGELFF. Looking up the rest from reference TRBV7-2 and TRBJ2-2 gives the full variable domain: GAGVSQSPSNKVTEKGKDVELRCDPISGHTALYWYRQSLGQGLEFLIYFQGNSAPDKSGLPSDRFSAERTGGSVSTLTIQRTQQEDSAVYLCASSLRRQGGTGELFFGEGSRLTVL.

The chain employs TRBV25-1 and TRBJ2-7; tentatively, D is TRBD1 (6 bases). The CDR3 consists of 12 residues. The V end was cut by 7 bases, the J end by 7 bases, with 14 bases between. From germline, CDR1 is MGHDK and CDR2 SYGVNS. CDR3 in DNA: TGTGCCAGCACCAGGGGTTTGGAAGAGCAGTACTTC. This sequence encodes CASTRGLEEQYF.

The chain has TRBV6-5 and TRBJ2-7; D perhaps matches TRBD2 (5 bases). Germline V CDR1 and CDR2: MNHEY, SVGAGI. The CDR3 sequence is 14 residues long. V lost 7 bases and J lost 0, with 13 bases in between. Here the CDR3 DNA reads TGTGCCAGCATTCGACTATCGAGCTCCTACGAGCAGTACTTC. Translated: CASIRLSSSYEQYF.

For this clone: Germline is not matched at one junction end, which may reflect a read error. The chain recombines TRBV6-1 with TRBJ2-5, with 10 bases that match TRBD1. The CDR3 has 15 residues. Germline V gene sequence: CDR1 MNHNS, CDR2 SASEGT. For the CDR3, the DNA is TGTGCCAGCAGCGAAGACAGGGGGCATGGGGAGACCCAGTACTTC. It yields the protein CASSEDRGHGETQYF.

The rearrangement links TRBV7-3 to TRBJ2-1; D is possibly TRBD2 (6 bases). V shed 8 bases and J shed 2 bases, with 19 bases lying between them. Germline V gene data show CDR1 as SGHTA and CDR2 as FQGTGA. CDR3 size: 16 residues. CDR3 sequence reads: CASAIDAGSTYNEQFF. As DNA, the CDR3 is TGTGCCAGCGCCATTGACGCGGGGAGTACCTACAATGAGCAGTTCTTC.

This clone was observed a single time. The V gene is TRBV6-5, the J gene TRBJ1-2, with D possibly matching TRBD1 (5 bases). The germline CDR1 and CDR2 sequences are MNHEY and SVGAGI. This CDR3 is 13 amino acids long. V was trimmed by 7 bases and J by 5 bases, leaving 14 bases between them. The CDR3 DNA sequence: TGTGCCAGCACGACCGGGGGGTTGTATGGCTACACCTTC. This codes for CASTTGGLYGYTF.

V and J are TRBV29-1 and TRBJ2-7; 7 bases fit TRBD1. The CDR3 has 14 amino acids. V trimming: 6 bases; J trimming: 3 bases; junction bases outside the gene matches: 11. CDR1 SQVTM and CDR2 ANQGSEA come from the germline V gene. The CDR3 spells CSVGDRANHYEQYF. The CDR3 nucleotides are TGCAGCGTGGGTGACAGGGCAAACCACTACGAGCAGTACTTC.

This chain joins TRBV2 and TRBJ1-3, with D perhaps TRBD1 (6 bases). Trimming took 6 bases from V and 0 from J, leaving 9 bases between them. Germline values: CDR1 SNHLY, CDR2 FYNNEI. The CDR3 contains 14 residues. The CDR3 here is CASSEQGSGNTIYF. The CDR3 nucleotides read TGTGCCAGCAGCGAACAGGGCTCTGGAAACACCATATATTTT.

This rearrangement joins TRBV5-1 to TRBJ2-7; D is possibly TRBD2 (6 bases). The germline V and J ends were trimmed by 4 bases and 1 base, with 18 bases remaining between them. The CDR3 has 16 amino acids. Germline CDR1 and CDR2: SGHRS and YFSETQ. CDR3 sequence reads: CASSPTLAVTSYEQYF. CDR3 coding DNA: TGCGCCAGCAGCCCAACCTTAGCGGTAACTTCCTACGAGCAGTACTTC.

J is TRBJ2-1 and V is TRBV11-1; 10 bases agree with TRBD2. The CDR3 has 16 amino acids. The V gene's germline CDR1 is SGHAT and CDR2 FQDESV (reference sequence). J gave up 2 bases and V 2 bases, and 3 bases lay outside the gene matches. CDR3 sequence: CASSLTSGTPYNEQFF. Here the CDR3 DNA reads TGTGCCAGCAGCTTAACTAGCGGGACGCCCTACAATGAGCAGTTCTTC.

The CDR3 bases are TGTGCCAGCAGCTTAACAGGGGGCTCCTACGAGCAGTACTTC. Translating it yields CASSLTGGSYEQYF. The chain uses TRBV7-2 and TRBJ2-7, with 8 bases fitting TRBD1. The V gene end was trimmed by 2 bases and the J gene end by 0 bases; junction bases not matched to a gene: 0. The V gene's germline CDR1 is SGHTA and CDR2 FQGNSA. There are 14 residues in the CDR3.

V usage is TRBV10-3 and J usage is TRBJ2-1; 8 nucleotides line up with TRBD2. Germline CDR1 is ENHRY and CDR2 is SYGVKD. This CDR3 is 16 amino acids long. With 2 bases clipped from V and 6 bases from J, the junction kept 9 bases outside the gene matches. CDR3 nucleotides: TGTGCCATCAGTGAGCGGGGGGGAGTAGCCCCCAATGAGCAGTTCTTC. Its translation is CAISERGGVAPNEQFF.

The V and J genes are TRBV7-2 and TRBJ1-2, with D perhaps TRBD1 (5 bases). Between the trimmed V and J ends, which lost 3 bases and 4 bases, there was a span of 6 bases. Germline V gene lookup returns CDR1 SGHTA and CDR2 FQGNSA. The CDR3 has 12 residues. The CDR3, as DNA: TGTGCCAGCAGCTTCAGGGCCTATGGCTACACCTTC. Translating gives CASSFRAYGYTF.